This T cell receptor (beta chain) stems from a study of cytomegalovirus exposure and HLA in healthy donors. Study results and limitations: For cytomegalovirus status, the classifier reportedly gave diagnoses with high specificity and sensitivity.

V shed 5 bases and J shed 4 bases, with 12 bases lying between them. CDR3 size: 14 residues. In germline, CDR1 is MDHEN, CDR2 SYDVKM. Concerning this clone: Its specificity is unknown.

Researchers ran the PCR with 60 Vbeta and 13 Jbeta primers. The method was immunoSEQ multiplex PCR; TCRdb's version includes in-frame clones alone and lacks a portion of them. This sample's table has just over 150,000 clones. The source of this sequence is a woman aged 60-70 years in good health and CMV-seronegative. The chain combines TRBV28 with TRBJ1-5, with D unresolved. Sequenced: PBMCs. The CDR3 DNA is TGTGCCAGCAGTCCCCTTAATTTTAATCAGCCCCAGCATTTT. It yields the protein CASSPLNFNQPQHF.